These T cell receptor beta chains were read from a single sample in a study of T-cell memory formation after mild COVID-19. TCRdb re-analysed the 5' RACE reads in MiXCR, keeping a single row per CDR3 protein. This sample carries about 540,000 distinct CDR3 sequences, around 21% of them seen once, and the ten largest clones take approximately 12%. Sequencing input: PBMCs or a T cell subset sorted from them (not recorded which). Every receptor here comes from an adult woman who had mild COVID-19 (a few samples of this study predate the infection). Cell type and time point are not known. CDR3s include the opening cysteine and the closing phenylalanine or tryptophan. A D gene is named only where the DNA matches it firmly. The listing skips clone size in some rows; elsewhere it reads once, few, many or a size class.

d_call | clone_size | j_call | v_call | cdr3_nt | cdr3_aa
. | . | TRBJ1-5 | TRBV29-1 | TGCAGCGTTGCGGGTGGTAGCGACACAGATACGCAGCATTTT | CSVAGGSDTDTQHF
. | few | TRBJ2-2 | TRBV20-1 | TGCAGTGCTAGAGTGGACAAGGAAGGCGGGGAGCTGTTTTTT | CSARVDKEGGELFF
. | . | TRBJ2-7 | TRBV19 | TGTGCCAGTAGTATAGAGGGGTCATCCTACGAGCAGTACTTC | CASSIEGSSYEQYF
. | few | TRBJ2-2 | TRBV12-3/TRBV12-4 | TGTGCCAGCCTACACACCGGGGAGCTGTTTTTT | CASLHTGELFF
. | . | TRBJ1-2 | TRBV4-1 | TGCGCCAGCAGCCAAGTCAAAGGGGTGGGAGGCTACACCTTC | CASSQVKGVGGYTF
. | . | TRBJ2-7 | TRBV24-1 | TGTGCCACCAGTGACACGAGGGACGGCTACGAGCAGTACTTC | CATSDTRDGYEQYF
TRBD2 | . | TRBJ2-3 | TRBV2 | TGTGCCAGCAACAGTAGGCTAGCGGACACAGATACGCAGTATTTT | CASNSRLADTDTQYF
. | . | TRBJ2-7 | TRBV7-2 | TGTGCCAGCAGCTTAATAGGGCTGGGCCGGGACGAGCAGTACTTC | CASSLIGLGRDEQYF
TRBD2 | few | TRBJ2-5 | TRBV4-3 | TGCGCCAGCAGCTTCAGGGCCACGGGACTAGCGGTCCAAGAGACCCAGTACTTC | CASSFRATGLAVQETQYF
. | . | TRBJ1-1 | TRBV7-9 | TGTGCCAGCAGCTTAGGCGGACGGGTTATGAACACTGAAGCTTTCTTT | CASSLGGRVMNTEAFF
TRBD2 | many | TRBJ2-7 | TRBV12-3/TRBV12-4 | TGTGCCAGCAGCCCAACTAGCGGGAGGGCCGAGCAGTACTTC | CASSPTSGRAEQYF
TRBD2 | . | TRBJ2-5 | TRBV9 | TGTGCCAGCAGCGTAGAGGCTAGCGGCCAAGAGACCCAGTACTTC | CASSVEASGQETQYF
TRBD2 | . | TRBJ2-5 | TRBV5-1 | TGCGCCAGCAGCGTGCCGTGGAGCGGGGGAAAAGAGACCCAGTACTTC | CASSVPWSGGKETQYF
. | few | TRBJ2-3 | TRBV5-1 | TGCGCCAGCAGCCCCAGGAGTGGCACAGATACGCAGTATTTT | CASSPRSGTDTQYF
. | few | TRBJ2-3 | TRBV6-5 | TGTGCCAGCACTGCGCAGGGCCCACCCCCTGGTACGCAGTATTTT | CASTAQGPPPGTQYF
. | . | TRBJ2-5 | TRBV7-2 | TGTGCCAGCAGCTTGACCAGGGGGGCCAGATCGGAGACCCAGTACTTC | CASSLTRGARSETQYF
TRBD2 | . | TRBJ2-3 | TRBV9 | TGTGCCAGCAGCTGGACTAGCGGGGGAGGTGGTACGCAGTATTTT | CASSWTSGGGGTQYF
TRBD1 | . | TRBJ2-1 | TRBV5-5 | TGTGCCAGCAGCTTTAGATTAGGGACAGGGGCCTACAATGAGCAGTTCTTC | CASSFRLGTGAYNEQFF
TRBD1 | . | TRBJ1-6 | TRBV5-1 | TGCGCCAGCAGAAACAGGGGGATCCTTAATTCACCCCTCCACTTT | CASRNRGILNSPLHF
TRBD1 | many | TRBJ2-6 | TRBV5-1 | TGTGCCAGCAGTCTACAGGGGTCTGGGGCCAACGTCCTGACTTTC | CASSLQGSGANVLTF
. | few | TRBJ2-1 | TRBV5-1 | TGCGCCAGCAGCTTTGGACAGACCTACAATGAGCAGTTCTTC | CASSFGQTYNEQFF
TRBD2 | few | TRBJ2-3 | TRBV4-2 | TGTGCCAGCAGCCCCAACGGACTAGCAGCGACAGATACGCAGTATTTT | CASSPNGLAATDTQYF
. | . | TRBJ2-5 | TRBV30 | TGTGCCTGGAGTGGGGGGGAGCTGGGGGAGACCCAGTACTTC | CAWSGGELGETQYF
. | . | TRBJ2-3 | TRBV5-1 | TGCGCCAGCAGCCCGACCCCCGGAAGGGGTACGCAGTATTTT | CASSPTPGRGTQYF
. | few | TRBJ2-3 | TRBV27 | TGTGCCAGCAGGGACGACAGGTCTAGCACAGATACGCAGTATTTT | CASRDDRSSTDTQYF
. | few | TRBJ1-1 | TRBV6-2/TRBV6-3 | TGTGCCAGCAGTTTACAGGGCCCCACTGAAGCTTTCTTT | CASSLQGPTEAFF
TRBD1 | few | TRBJ2-3 | TRBV6-5 | TGTGCCAGCAGAGGGACAGGGGTCGATACGCAGTATTTT | CASRGTGVDTQYF
TRBD2 | . | TRBJ2-7 | TRBV20-1 | TGCAGTGCTAGAGTTAGGACTAGCGGGAGTGACGAGCAGTACTTC | CSARVRTSGSDEQYF
TRBD2 | . | TRBJ2-5 | TRBV27 | TGTGCCAGCAGTCCACTTGGTGGACTAGCGGGAGAGACCCAGTACTTC | CASSPLGGLAGETQYF
. | few | TRBJ1-4 | TRBV12-3/TRBV12-4 | TGTGCCAGCAGCTGGCCGGGGGGCTCTAATGAAAAACTGTTTTTT | CASSWPGGSNEKLFF
TRBD1 | . | TRBJ1-2 | TRBV12-3/TRBV12-4 | TGTGCCAGCAGACCGCAGGGGGTCGCTGGCTACACCTTC | CASRPQGVAGYTF
. | . | TRBJ1-6 | TRBV5-4 | TGTGCCAGCAGCCCGACCGGAGGCTCCTATATTTCACCCCTCCACTTT | CASSPTGGSYISPLHF
. | few | TRBJ1-1 | TRBV11-2 | TGTGCCAGCAGCTTACGAGGTGTGGTCTTGAACACTGAAGCTTTCTTT | CASSLRGVVLNTEAFF
. | many | TRBJ2-5 | TRBV7-2 | TGTGCCAGCAGCTTAGGGGGGGCGAGGGCAGAGACCCAGTACTTC | CASSLGGARAETQYF
TRBD2 | . | TRBJ2-5 | TRBV5-4 | TGTGCCAGCAGCCCGGGGACTAGCGGGGGCTCCCAAGAGACCCAGTACTTC | CASSPGTSGGSQETQYF
. | . | TRBJ2-1 | TRBV7-8 | TGTGCCAGCAGCTTCTCTACGGATGAGCAGTTCTTC | CASSFSTDEQFF
. | . | TRBJ2-2 | TRBV29-1 | TGCAGCGTTGAGAGGGTGGTTTCCGGGGAGCTGTTTTTT | CSVERVVSGELFF
TRBD2 | . | TRBJ2-2 | TRBV7-9 | TGTGCCAGCAGCTTTAGCGGGAGGGCCGGCACCGGGGAGCTGTTTTTT | CASSFSGRAGTGELFF
. | . | TRBJ2-1 | TRBV20-1 | TGCAGTGCCCCCGAGGTCGGGGAGCAGTTCTTC | CSAPEVGEQFF
TRBD2 | . | TRBJ2-1 | TRBV5-4 | TGTGCCAGCAGCTTGTGGCGGGGGGGCGGCAATGAGCAGTTCTTC | CASSLWRGGGNEQFF
TRBD1 | . | TRBJ2-1 | TRBV12-3/TRBV12-4 | TGTGCCAGCAGTTTTTTGTGGGGACAGGGGACAAATGAGCAGTTCTTC | CASSFLWGQGTNEQFF